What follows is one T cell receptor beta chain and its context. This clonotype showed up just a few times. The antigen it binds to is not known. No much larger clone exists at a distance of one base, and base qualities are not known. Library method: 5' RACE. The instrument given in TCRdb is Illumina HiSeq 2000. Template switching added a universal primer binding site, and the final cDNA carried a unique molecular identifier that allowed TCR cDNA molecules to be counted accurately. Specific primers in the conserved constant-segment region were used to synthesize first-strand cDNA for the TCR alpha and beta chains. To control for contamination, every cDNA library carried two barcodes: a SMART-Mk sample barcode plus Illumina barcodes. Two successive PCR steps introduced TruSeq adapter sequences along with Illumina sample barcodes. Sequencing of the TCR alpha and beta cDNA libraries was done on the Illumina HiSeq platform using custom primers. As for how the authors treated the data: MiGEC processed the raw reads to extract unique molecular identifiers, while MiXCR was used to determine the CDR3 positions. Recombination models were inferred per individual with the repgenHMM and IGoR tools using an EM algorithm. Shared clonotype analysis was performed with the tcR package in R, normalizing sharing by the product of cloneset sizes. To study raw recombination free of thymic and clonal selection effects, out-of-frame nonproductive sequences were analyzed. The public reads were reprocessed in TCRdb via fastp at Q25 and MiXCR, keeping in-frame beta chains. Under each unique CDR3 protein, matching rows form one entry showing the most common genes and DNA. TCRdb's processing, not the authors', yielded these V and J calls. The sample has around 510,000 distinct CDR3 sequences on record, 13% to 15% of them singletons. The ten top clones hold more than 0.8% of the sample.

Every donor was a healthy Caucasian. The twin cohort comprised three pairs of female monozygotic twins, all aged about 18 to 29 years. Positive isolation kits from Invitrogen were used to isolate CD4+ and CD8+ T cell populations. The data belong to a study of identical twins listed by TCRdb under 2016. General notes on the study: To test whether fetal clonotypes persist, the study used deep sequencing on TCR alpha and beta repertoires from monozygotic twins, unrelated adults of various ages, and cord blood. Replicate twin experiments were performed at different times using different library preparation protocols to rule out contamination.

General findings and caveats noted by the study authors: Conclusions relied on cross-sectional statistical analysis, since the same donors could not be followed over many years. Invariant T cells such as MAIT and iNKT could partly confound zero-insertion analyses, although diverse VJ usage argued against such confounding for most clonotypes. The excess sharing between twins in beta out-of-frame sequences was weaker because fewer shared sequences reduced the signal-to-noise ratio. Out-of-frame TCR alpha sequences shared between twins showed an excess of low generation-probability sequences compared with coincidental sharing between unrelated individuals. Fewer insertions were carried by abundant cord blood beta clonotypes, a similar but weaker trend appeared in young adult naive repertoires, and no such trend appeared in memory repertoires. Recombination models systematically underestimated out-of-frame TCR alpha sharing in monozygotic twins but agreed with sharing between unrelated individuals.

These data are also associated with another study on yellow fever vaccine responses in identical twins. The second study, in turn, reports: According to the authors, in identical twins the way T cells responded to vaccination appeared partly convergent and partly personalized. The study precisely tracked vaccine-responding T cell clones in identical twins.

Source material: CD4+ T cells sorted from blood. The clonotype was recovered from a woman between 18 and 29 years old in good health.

CDR3 sequence: CSARDYIRGRETQYF. The nucleotide sequence reads as follows: TGCAGTGCTAGAGATTATATCCGTGGGAGAGAGACCCAGTACTTC. The rearrangement combines TRBV20-1 with TRBJ2-5; TRBD2 is a weak D gene call, 5 bases matching. V sheds 0 bases and J sheds 4 bases, leaving 15 bases between their ends. CDR3 length: 15 amino acids, cysteine to phenylalanine. Only the CDR3 DNA is retained, 45 bases long and in frame from the first base. The germline V gene (reference sequence) specifies DFQATT as CDR1 and SNEGSKA as CDR2.